Each of the 8 T cell receptor beta chains below was sequenced from the same sample in a study of chemoradiotherapy in HPV16-positive cancers. Only in-frame clones appear in the TCRdb table, and some are missing; sequencing was by immunoSEQ multiplex PCR. The profile shows roughly 25,000 clones, roughly 95% of them singletons. Sampling was carried out from a patient who underwent chemoradiotherapy. The receptors stem from a human donor with HPV-associated anogenital cancer.

V usage is TRBV2 and J usage is TRBJ1-2, with 11 positions matching TRBD1. The CDR3 spans 14 residues. In germline, CDR1 is SNHLY, CDR2 FYNNEI. V shed 10 bases and J 2 bases; nucleotides not matched to a gene: 6. CDR3 sequence reads: CATSRDRGNYGYTF. The CDR3 DNA is TGTGCCACCTCCCGGGACAGGGGGAACTATGGCTACACCTTC.

The chain is built from TRBV6-6 and TRBJ2-5; 8 nucleotides match TRBD2. CDR3 length: 16 amino acids. Unmatched junction bases numbered 10, after V lost 5 bases and J lost 2 bases. Per the germline V gene, CDR1 is MNHNY and CDR2 is SVGAGI (reference sequence). The CDR3 sequence is CASSPRGGWGQETQYF. DNA of the CDR3: TGTGCCAGCAGTCCTCGGGGGGGCTGGGGGCAAGAGACCCAGTACTTC.

This clone was seen once. The V gene is TRBV14, the J gene TRBJ2-1; 7 bases line up with TRBD2. Germline V gene sequence: CDR1 SGHDN, CDR2 FVKESK. CDR3 size: 14 residues. Trimming took 4 bases from V and 6 from J; bases not matched to a gene: 6. The CDR3 region is CASSRSGLSNEQFF. The CDR3 DNA follows: TGTGCCAGCAGCCGCTCGGGACTAAGCAATGAGCAGTTCTTC.

This rearrangement joins TRBV30 to TRBJ1-5; the D gene is possibly TRBD1 (6 bases). This CDR3 spans 14 amino acids. Trimming removed 3 bases from V and 0 bases from J, with 9 bases in between. Per the germline V gene, CDR1 is GTSNPN and CDR2 is SVGIG (reference sequence). This chain's CDR3 is CAWSGGLSNQPQHF. CDR3 nucleotides: TGTGCCTGGAGCGGGGGGCTTAGCAATCAGCCCCAGCATTTT. Variable domain in full (rest from reference TRBV30 and TRBJ1-5): SQTIHQWPATLVQPVGSPLSLECTVEGTSNPNLYWYRQAAGRGLQLLFYSVGIGQISSEVPQNLSASRPQDRQFILSSKKLLLSDSGFYLCAWSGGLSNQPQHFGDGTRLSIL.

The V gene is TRBV11-2, the J gene TRBJ2-3; TRBD2 aligns across 14 bases. The CDR3 totals 16 residues. The germline V gene has CDR1 SGHAT and CDR2 FQNNGV. V lost 5 bases and J lost 7; bases outside the gene matches: 8. The CDR3 is CASSPARLAGGHTQYF. CDR3 bases: TGTGCCAGCAGCCCCGCCCGACTAGCGGGGGGGCATACGCAGTATTTT. Full variable domain (remainder filled in from reference TRBV11-2 and TRBJ2-3): EAGVAQSPRYKIIEKRQSVAFWCNPISGHATLYWYQQILGQGPKLLIQFQNNGVVDDSQLPKDRFSAERLKGVDSTLKIQPAKLEDSAVYLCASSPARLAGGHTQYFGPGTRLTVL.

This chain links TRBV28 with TRBJ1-6; TRBD1 might be the D (5 bases). Germline-derived CDR1 and CDR2 are MDHEN and SYDVKM. The CDR3 spans 14 residues. Trimming stripped 7 bases from V and 2 bases from J, with 9 bases between. The CDR3 bases are TGTGCCAGCACTGGGGGGGCCTATAATTCACCCCTCCACTTT. Its protein product is CASTGGAYNSPLHF.

The chain joins TRBV19 to TRBJ2-6; 7 bases fit TRBD1. The CDR3 is 16 residues long. The germline CDR1 and CDR2 sequences are LNHDA and SQIVND (reference sequence). V was clipped by 3 bases and J by 4 bases; unmatched bases: 6. This CDR3 reads CASSIGQVWGANVLTF. The CDR3 DNA sequence: TGTGCCAGTAGTATTGGACAGGTATGGGGGGCCAACGTCCTGACTTTC.

The V gene is TRBV9, the J gene TRBJ1-6; D gene unclear. CDR1 SGDLS and CDR2 YYNGEE come from the germline V gene. This CDR3 region has 12 residues. The V end was cut by 0 bases, the J end by 9 bases, with 4 bases between. CDR3 sequence reads: CASSVGVSPLHF. The CDR3 DNA reads TGTGCCAGCAGCGTAGGTGTTTCACCCCTCCACTTT.